This TCR beta chain came from a study of beta chain features in type 1 diabetes. This clone occurred a few times. Its cognate antigen is unknown. The CDR3 loop spans 13 amino acids. The trim removed 5 bases at V and 10 bases at J, leaving 8 bases unmatched. The V gene's germline CDR1 is LNHDA and CDR2 SQIVND (reference sequence). Study-wide results and caveats: For Type 1 diabetes patients, all four CD4+ subsets carried TCRB CDR3s that were moderately but significantly shorter.

Expressed TCRB transcripts were sequenced because the isolated RNA had all been reverse transcribed beforehand. Repertoires were generated with immunoSEQ multiplex PCR, while TCRdb's copy carries only in-frame clones and drops some. The sample carries a few hundred thousand clones, around an eighth recorded once. This clonotype originated in a man younger than 45 with type 1 diabetes. Material for sequencing was naive CD4+ T cells from blood. The J gene is TRBJ2-1, the V gene TRBV19, with TRBD2 matching 7 bases. CDR3 DNA: TGTGCCAGTAGTCTCCGACTAGCACAGGAGCAGTTCTTC. Amino acid sequence: CASSLRLAQEQFF.